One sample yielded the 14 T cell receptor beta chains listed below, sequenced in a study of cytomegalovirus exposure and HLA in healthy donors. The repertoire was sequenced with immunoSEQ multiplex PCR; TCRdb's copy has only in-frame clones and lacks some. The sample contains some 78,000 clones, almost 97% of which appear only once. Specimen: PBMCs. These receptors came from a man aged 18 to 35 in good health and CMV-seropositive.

The DNA of the CDR3 is TGTGCCAGCAGCCTACTGGGACTGCACCAAGAGACCCAGTACTTC. Translation gives CASSLLGLHQETQYF. The chain carries TRBV7-2 and TRBJ2-5; TRBD2 might be the D (6 bases). Germline V lookup: CDR1 SGHTA, CDR2 FQGNSA. The CDR3 loop spans 15 amino acids. V was pared by 5 bases and J by 0 bases, with 13 bases between.

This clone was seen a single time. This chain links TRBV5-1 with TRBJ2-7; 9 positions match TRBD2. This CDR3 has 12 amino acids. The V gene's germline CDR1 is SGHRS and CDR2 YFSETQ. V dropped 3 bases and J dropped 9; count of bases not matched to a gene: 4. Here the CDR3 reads CASSSLAGMQYF. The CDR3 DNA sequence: TGCGCCAGCAGCTCCCTAGCGGGAATGCAGTACTTC.

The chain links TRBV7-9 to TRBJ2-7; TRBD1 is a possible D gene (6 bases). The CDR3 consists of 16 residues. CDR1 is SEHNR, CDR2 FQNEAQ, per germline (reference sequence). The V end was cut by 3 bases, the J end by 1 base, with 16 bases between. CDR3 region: CASSFRTGFYSYEQYF. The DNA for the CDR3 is TGTGCCAGCAGCTTTAGAACAGGGTTTTATTCCTACGAGCAGTACTTC.

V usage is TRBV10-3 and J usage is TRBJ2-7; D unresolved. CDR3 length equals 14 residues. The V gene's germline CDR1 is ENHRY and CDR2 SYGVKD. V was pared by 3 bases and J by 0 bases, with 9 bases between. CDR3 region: CAISEPTSSYEQYF. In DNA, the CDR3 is TGTGCCATCAGTGAACCCACGAGCTCCTACGAGCAGTACTTC.

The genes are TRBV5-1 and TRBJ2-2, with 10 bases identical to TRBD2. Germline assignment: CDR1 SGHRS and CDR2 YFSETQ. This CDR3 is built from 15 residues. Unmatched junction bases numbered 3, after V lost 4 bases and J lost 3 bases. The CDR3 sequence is CASSPSGRDTGELFF. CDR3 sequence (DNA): TGCGCCAGCAGCCCTAGCGGGAGAGACACCGGGGAGCTGTTTTTT.

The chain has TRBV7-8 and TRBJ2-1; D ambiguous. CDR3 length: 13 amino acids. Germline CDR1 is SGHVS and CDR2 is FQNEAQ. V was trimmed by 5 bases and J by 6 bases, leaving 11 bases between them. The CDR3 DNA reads TGTGCCAGCAGCCCTTCTGAGCTCAATGAGCAGTTCTTC. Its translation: CASSPSELNEQFF. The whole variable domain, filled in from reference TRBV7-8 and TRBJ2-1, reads GAGVSQSPRYKVAKRGQDVALRCDPISGHVSLFWYQQALGQGPEFLTYFQNEAQLDKSGLPSDRFFAERPEGSVSTLKIQRTQQEDSAVYLCASSPSELNEQFFGPGTRLTVL.

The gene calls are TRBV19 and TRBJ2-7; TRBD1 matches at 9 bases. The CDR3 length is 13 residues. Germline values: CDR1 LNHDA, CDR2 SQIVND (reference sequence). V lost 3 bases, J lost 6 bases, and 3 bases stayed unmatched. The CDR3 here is CASSIGQGSEQYF. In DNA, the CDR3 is TGTGCCAGTAGTATCGGACAGGGGAGCGAGCAGTACTTC.

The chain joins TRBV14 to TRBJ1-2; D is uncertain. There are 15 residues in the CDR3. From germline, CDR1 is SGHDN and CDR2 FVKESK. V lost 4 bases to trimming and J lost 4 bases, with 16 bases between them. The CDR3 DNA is TGTGCCAGCAGCCCCGGTCCAATGAGAGTCTATGGCTACACCTTC. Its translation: CASSPGPMRVYGYTF.

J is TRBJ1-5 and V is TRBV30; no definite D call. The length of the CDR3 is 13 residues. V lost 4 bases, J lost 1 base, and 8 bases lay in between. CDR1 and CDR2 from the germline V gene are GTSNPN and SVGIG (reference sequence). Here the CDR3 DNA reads TGTGCCTGGACAGCAGGAAGCAATCAGCCCCAGCATTTT. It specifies CAWTAGSNQPQHF.

The DNA for the CDR3 is TGTGCCAGCAGCCAAGAAGAAGCTAGCGGGAGGTCGGACACCGGGGAGCTGTTTTTT. Encoded protein: CASSQEEASGRSDTGELFF. V is TRBV4-2 and J is TRBJ2-2; 11 bases are a match to TRBD2. The CDR3 loop spans 19 amino acids. Germline V lookup: CDR1 LGHNA, CDR2 YNFKEQ. J gave up 3 bases and V 0 bases, and 9 bases lay outside the gene matches.

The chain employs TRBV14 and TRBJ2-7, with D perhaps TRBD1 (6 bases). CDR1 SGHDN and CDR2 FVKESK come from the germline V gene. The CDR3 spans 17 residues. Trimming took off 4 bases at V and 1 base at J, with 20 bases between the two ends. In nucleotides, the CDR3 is TGTGCCAGCAGCCCACGGAAGGACAGCCTTGCTTCCTACGAGCAGTACTTC. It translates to CASSPRKDSLASYEQYF.

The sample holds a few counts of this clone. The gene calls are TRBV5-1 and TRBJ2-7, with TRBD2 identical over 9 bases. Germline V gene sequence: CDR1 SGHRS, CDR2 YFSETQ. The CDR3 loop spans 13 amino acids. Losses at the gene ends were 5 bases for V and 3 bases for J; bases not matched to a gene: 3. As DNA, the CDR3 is TGCGCCAGCAGTAGCGGGAGTAGCTACGAGCAGTACTTC. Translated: CASSSGSSYEQYF.

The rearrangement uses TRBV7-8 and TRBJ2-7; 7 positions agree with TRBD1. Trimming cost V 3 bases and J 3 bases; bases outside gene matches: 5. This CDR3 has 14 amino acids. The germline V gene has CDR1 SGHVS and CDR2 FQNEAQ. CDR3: CASSLTGTNYEQYF. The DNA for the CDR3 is TGTGCCAGCAGCTTGACAGGGACGAACTACGAGCAGTACTTC.

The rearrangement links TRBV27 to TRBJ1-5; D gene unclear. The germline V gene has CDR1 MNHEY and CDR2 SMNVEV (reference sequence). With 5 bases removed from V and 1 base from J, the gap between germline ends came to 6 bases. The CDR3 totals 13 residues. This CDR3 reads CASSRVSNQPQHF. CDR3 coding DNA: TGTGCCAGCAGTAGAGTAAGCAATCAGCCCCAGCATTTT.